This TCR beta chain was found in a study of T cell responses to AZD1222 COVID-19 vaccine (dated by TCRdb to the early 2020s). The study in broad terms: TCR sequencing was performed for roughly 250 trial participants, of whom approximately 200 were given two doses of AZD1222 and around 25 were given two doses of MenACWY control vaccine. Trial participants were enrolled into age subgroups of 18-55, 56-69 and 70-plus years, which contained 148, 28 and 57 TCR-sequenced participants, respectively.

The CDR3 regions of human TCRbeta chains were analyzed by immunosequencing. As for the original processing: TCRs in the repertoires were matched against a reference library of SARS-CoV-2-specific TCRs that had been generated with the MIRA antigen-specificity platform. Breadth was defined as the fraction of unique TCRs that were SARS-CoV-2-associated. Depth was defined as the fraction of total T cells that were SARS-CoV-2-associated. Using the MIRA data, each spike-specific TCR was mapped to the spike region that the TCR reacts to and placed in a CD4 or CD8 class. Log10-transformed breadth and depth values were compared by one-way ANOVA with Sidak's multiple comparisons tests. As stored in TCRdb, this immuneACCESS dataset retains in-frame rearrangements with V and J assigned. A fraction of the clones does not appear; measured against another copy, unresolved V genes explain less than half of the discrepancy, and the remainder lacks a known reason. V and J calls and clone size are as listed in that table; D and trimming were resolved from the DNA. This sample comprises almost 95,000 clones, roughly 85% of them detected only once. The ten largest make up 4.5% of the sample.

Including the terminal cysteine and phenylalanine, the CDR3 comprises 14 residues. Solely the CDR3 DNA is kept, with 42 bases framed from the first base. Germline trimming amounts to 0 bases on V and 5 bases on J, with 2 as the count of junction bases outside the gene matches. CDR1 and CDR2 are read off the germline V gene as SGDLS and YYNGEE. General study outcomes and caveats: Because no day 14 peak-response samples were available, the repertoires could be characterized only after the peak T cell response. Conclusions about previously exposed vaccinees are limited because only a handful of AZD1222 recipients were SARS-CoV-2 seropositive at baseline. Spike-specific TCR breadth and depth rose significantly after two AZD1222 doses compared with day 0 and with MenACWY recipients. Most participants were white British and females outnumbered males, and the authors suggested that clonal diversity may have been underestimated. Vaccine-associated CD4 TCRs spanned the whole spike protein, with dominant responses in regions 160-218 and 743-854. In the small 56-69-year group, the increase in depth fell short of significance, most likely because of low power. Epitopes outside the regions mutated in the B.1.351 and B.1.1.7 variants were reportedly recognized by nearly half of the unique spike-specific TCRs.

A word on this clone: There is no known antigen for this receptor. It has no much larger one-base neighbor in the sample; base qualities were not kept.

Per the publication, the time point label means: about 28 days (+/-7) after the second vaccine dose. Because spike-specific TCR depth and breadth did not differ between the two schedules, AZD1222 recipients who got a second dose at roughly 4 weeks were pooled with those who got a second dose at roughly 12 weeks. Vaccinee samples were obtained from the UK trials COV001 and COV002, which included a single-blind randomized controlled phase 2/3 trial of AZD1222 (ChAdOx1 nCoV-19) in healthy adults. Trial participant PBMC samples were collected at day 0 and day 28 after the second dose for TCRbeta chain sequencing.

This receptor chain uses TRBV9 and TRBJ2-1, and 7 junction bases match TRBD1. This receptor was identified in an adult who received the AZD1222 COVID-19 vaccine. This specimen consisted of peripheral blood, obtained 28 days after the second AZD1222 dose. The nucleotide sequence is given as TGTGCCAGCAGCGTAGGGACAGGTCACAATGAGCAGTTCTTC. This is translated as CASSVGTGHNEQFF.